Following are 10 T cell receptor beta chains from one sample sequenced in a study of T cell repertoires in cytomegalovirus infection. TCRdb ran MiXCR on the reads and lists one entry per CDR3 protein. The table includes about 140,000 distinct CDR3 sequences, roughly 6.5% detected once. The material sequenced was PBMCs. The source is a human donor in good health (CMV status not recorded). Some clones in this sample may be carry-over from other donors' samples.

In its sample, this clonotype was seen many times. The DNA for the CDR3 is TGCGCCAGCAGCCAACTGGGGGGATTCTATGGCTACACCTTC. The encoded protein is CASSQLGGFYGYTF. The genes are TRBV4-3 and TRBJ1-2; the D gene is possibly TRBD1 (5 bases). Germline-derived CDR1 and CDR2 are LGHNA and YSLEER. V lost 2 bases, J lost 4 bases, and 11 bases lay in between. This CDR3 comprises 14 residues.

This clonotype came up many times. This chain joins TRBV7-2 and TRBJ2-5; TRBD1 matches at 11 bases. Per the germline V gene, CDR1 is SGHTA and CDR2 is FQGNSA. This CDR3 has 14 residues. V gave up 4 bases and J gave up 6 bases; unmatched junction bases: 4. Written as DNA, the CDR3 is TGTGCCAGCAGCTCGGACAGGGGGCCGAAGACCCAGTACTTC. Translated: CASSSDRGPKTQYF.

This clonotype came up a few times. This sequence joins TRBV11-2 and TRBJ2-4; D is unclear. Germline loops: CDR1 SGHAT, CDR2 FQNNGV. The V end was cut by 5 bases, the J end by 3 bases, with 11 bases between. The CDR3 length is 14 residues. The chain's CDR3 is CASSPREDKNIQYF. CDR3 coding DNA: TGTGCCAGCAGCCCTAGAGAGGACAAAAACATTCAGTACTTC.

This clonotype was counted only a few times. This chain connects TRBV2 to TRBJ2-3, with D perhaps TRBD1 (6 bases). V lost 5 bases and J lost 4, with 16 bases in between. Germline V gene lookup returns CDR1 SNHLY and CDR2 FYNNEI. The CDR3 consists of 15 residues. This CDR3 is CASSTGSLSADTQYF. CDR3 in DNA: TGTGCCAGCAGTACAGGGAGTTTAAGCGCAGATACGCAGTATTTT.

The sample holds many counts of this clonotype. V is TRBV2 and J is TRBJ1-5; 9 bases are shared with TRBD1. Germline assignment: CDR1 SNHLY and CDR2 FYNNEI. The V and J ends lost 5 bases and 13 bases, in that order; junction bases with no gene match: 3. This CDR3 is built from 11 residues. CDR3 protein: CASSPGTGQHF. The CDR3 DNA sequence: TGTGCCAGCAGTCCCGGGACAGGGCAGCATTTT.

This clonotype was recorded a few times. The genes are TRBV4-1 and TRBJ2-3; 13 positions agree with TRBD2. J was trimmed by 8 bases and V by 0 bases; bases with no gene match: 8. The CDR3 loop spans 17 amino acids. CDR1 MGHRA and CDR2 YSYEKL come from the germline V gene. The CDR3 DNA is TGCGCCAGCAGCCAAGAACTAGCGGGGGGGCGATCATTTACGCAGTATTTT. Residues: CASSQELAGGRSFTQYF.

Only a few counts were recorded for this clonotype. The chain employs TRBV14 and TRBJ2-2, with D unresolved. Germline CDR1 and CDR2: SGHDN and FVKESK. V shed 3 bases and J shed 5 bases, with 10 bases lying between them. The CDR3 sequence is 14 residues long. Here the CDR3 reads CASSQAILTGELFF. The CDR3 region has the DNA TGTGCCAGCAGCCAGGCCATTTTGACCGGGGAGCTGTTTTTT.

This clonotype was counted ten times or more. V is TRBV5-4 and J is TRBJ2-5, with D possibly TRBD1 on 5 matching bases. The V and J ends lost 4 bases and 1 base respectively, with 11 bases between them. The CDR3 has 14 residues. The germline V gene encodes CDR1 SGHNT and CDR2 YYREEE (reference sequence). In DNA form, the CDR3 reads TGTGCCAGCAGCGCGACAGATTCCCAAGAGACCCAGTACTTC. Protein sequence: CASSATDSQETQYF.

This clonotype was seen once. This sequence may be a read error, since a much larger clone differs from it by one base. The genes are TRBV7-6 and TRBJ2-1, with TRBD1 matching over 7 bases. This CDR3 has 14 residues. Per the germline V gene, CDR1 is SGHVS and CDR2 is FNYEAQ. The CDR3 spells CASSLPGTVNEKFF. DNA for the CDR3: TGTGCCAGCAGCTTACCCGGGACAGTTAATGAGAAGTTCTTC.

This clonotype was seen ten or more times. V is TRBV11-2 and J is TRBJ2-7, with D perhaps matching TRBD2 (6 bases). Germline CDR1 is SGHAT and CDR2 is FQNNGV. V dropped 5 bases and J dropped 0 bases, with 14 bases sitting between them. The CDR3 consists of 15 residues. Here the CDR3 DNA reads TGTGCCAGCAGCCTTGGGGGACTGAGCTCCTACGAGCAGTACTTC. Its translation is CASSLGGLSSYEQYF.